The 24 T cell receptor beta chains presented below share a single source sample, sequenced in a study of T cell responses to AZD1222 COVID-19 vaccine. Produced via immunoSEQ multiplex PCR; TCRdb's table is partial and in-frame only. The table has 70,000 or so clones, about four fifths seen once. The specimen was peripheral blood, collected on day 0 of MenACWY control vaccination. All receptors derive from an adult in good health.

V and J are TRBV7-8 and TRBJ1-6, with D unresolved. The CDR3 extends over 14 amino acids. Germline CDR1 reads SGHVS; CDR2 reads FQNEAQ. V was clipped by 5 bases and J by 6 bases, with 11 bases between them. CDR3 sequence reads: CASSPDFGNSPLHF. CDR3 DNA: TGTGCCAGCAGCCCGGATTTTGGTAATTCACCCCTCCACTTT.

This chain joins TRBV5-1 and TRBJ1-3, with D uncertain. Per germline, CDR1 SGHRS and CDR2 YFSETQ. The CDR3 spans 14 residues. V was shortened by 1 base and J by 0 bases, with 5 bases between the two germline ends. DNA for the CDR3: TGCGCCAGCAGCTTGTCAGTCTCTGGAAACACCATATATTTT. This sequence encodes CASSLSVSGNTIYF.

CDR3 DNA sequence: TGTGCCAGCTCACTTAAGGACGGCTACACTGAAGCTTTCTTT. This gives the protein CASSLKDGYTEAFF. J is TRBJ1-1 and V is TRBV18, with D hard to call. Looked up from germline, CDR1 is KGHSH and CDR2 is LQKENI. This CDR3 region has 14 residues. The ends were cut back, 4 bases at V and 3 bases at J, with 12 bases in the middle.

The gene calls are TRBV9 and TRBJ1-2; the match to TRBD1 covers 7 bases. This CDR3 is built from 14 residues. The germline CDR1 and CDR2 sequences are SGDLS and YYNGEE. V lost 6 bases to trimming and J lost 2 bases; unmatched junction nucleotides: 7. The CDR3 reads CASTPDRVNYGYTF. The CDR3 coding sequence is TGTGCCAGCACCCCCGACAGGGTGAACTATGGCTACACCTTC.

J is TRBJ1-2 and V is TRBV4-3; no definite D call. V lost 0 bases and J 8 bases, leaving 10 bases between the germline ends. The CDR3 spans 13 residues. Germline V CDR1 and CDR2: LGHNA, YSLEER. Here the CDR3 DNA reads TGCGCCAGCAGCCAAGATTTAAGTCTGGGCTACACCTTC. Translation gives CASSQDLSLGYTF.

The rearrangement links TRBV5-1 to TRBJ2-3; TRBD2 matches at 12 bases. CDR1 is SGHRS, CDR2 YFSETQ, per germline. After removal of 2 bases from V and 5 bases from J, the junction contained 3 bases not matched to a gene. CDR3 length equals 15 residues. The CDR3 sequence is CASSFLAGGQDTQYF. CDR3 DNA sequence: TGCGCCAGCAGCTTTCTAGCGGGAGGGCAAGATACGCAGTATTTT.

The rearrangement joins TRBV5-4 to TRBJ1-1, with D possibly matching TRBD1 (5 bases). CDR3 length: 15 amino acids. With 4 bases removed from V and 0 bases from J, the gap between germline ends came to 13 bases. Germline CDR1 and CDR2: SGHNT and YYREEE (reference sequence). The CDR3 DNA reads as TGTGCCAGCAGCCGGGTGGACACCGTGAACACTGAAGCTTTCTTT. This codes for CASSRVDTVNTEAFF.

The sample holds one count of this clone. This rearrangement joins TRBV3-1 (or the pseudogene TRBV3-2) to TRBJ1-4, with 7 bases fitting TRBD1. V lost 6 bases and J lost 6; bases outside the gene matches: 13. The CDR3 extends over 16 amino acids. CDR1 LGHDT and CDR2 YNNKEL come from the germline V gene (reference sequence). This CDR3 is CASSRTPQGGDEKLFF. Written as DNA, the CDR3 is TGTGCCAGCAGTAGAACCCCCCAGGGGGGGGATGAAAAACTGTTTTTT.

V is TRBV6-4 and J is TRBJ2-3; 8 bases line up with TRBD2. Unmatched junction bases numbered 7, after V lost 3 bases and J lost 2 bases. CDR1 MRHNA and CDR2 SNTAGT come from the germline V gene. The CDR3 sequence is 16 residues long. This CDR3 is CASSEELAASTDTQYF. The CDR3 nucleotides are TGTGCCAGCAGTGAGGAACTAGCGGCCTCCACAGATACGCAGTATTTT.

The chain has TRBV28 and TRBJ1-5; weak D call: TRBD1 (5 bases). The CDR3 is 16 amino acids. V was cut by 5 bases and J by 7 bases, with 21 bases left in between. From germline, CDR1 is MDHEN and CDR2 SYDVKM. CDR3 coding DNA: TGTGCCAGCAGTCCTCCCATACTAAAACGGGACCAGCCCCAGCATTTT. Translation gives CASSPPILKRDQPQHF.

J is TRBJ1-6 and V is TRBV30; D gene uncertain. The CDR3 runs to 13 residues. V lost 1 base and J 8 bases, leaving 9 bases between the germline ends. CDR1 and CDR2 (germline): GTSNPN, SVGIG (reference sequence). CDR3 DNA: TGTGCCTGGAGTGAGAGGAGGGATTCACCCCTCCACTTT. It translates to CAWSERRDSPLHF.

This clone has only a few counts. The chain carries TRBV5-1 and TRBJ1-3; D is ambiguous. The V and J ends lost 4 bases and 0 bases respectively, with 14 bases between them. The germline gives CDR1 SGHRS, CDR2 YFSETQ. The CDR3 has 16 amino acids. The CDR3 spells CASSRTFTDSGNTIYF. In nucleotides, the CDR3 is TGCGCCAGCAGCCGCACTTTCACAGACTCTGGAAACACCATATATTTT.

The J gene is TRBJ1-5, the V gene TRBV6-2 or TRBV6-3, with D hard to call. The germline V and J ends were trimmed by 6 bases and 4 bases, with 10 bases remaining between them. The CDR3 consists of 13 residues. Germline CDR1 is MNHEY and CDR2 is SVGEGT. The CDR3 loop reads CASSPNSNQPQHF. The CDR3 coding sequence is TGTGCCAGCAGCCCAAATTCAAATCAGCCCCAGCATTTT.

The chain uses TRBV2 and TRBJ1-2; D might be TRBD1 (5 bases). Trimming shortened V by 1 base and J by 8 bases, and 14 bases separated the two germline ends. The CDR3 is 14 amino acids. The germline CDR1 and CDR2 sequences are SNHLY and FYNNEI. In DNA form, the CDR3 reads TGTGCCAGCAGTGAAGTGTCCGGGGGTAGGGGCTACACCTTC. The encoded protein is CASSEVSGGRGYTF.

This rearrangement joins TRBV28 to TRBJ2-1, with 13 bases fitting TRBD2. Looked up from germline, CDR1 is MDHEN and CDR2 is SYDVKM. V shed 4 bases and J 7 bases; nucleotides not matched to a gene: 10. There are 17 residues in the CDR3. The CDR3 nucleotides read TGTGCCAGCAGTTCCCTCGGGCGACTAGCGGGAGGTAATGAGCAGTTCTTC. Its protein product is CASSSLGRLAGGNEQFF.

The V gene is TRBV6-2 or TRBV6-3, the J gene TRBJ2-5, with 10 bases aligning to TRBD2. V shed 5 bases, J shed 7 bases, and the junction held 13 bases outside the gene matches. The CDR3 loop spans 16 amino acids. Germline loops: CDR1 MNHEY, CDR2 SVGEGT. The CDR3 region has the DNA TGTGCCAGCAGTAAAGCACTAGCGGGACTCGTCGGGACCCAGTACTTC. Its translation: CASSKALAGLVGTQYF.

This clone has just a few counts. The chain links TRBV24-1 to TRBJ2-7; unclear D gene. The germline gives CDR1 KGHDR, CDR2 SFDVKD. V lost 4 bases and J lost 5, with 11 bases in between. The CDR3 has 13 residues. The CDR3 DNA reads TGTGCCACCAGTGACAAGGAGCTCCACGAGCAGTACTTC. Translating gives CATSDKELHEQYF.

This clone was seen a few times. The V and J genes are TRBV5-4 and TRBJ2-5; 13 bases align to TRBD2. Germline values: CDR1 SGHNT, CDR2 YYREEE (reference sequence). V lost 7 bases, J lost 2 bases, and 2 bases stayed unmatched. This CDR3 comprises 14 residues. The CDR3: CASGLAGAQETQYF. The CDR3, as DNA: TGTGCCAGCGGACTAGCGGGGGCGCAAGAGACCCAGTACTTC.

The chain recombines TRBV5-5 with TRBJ1-4; D ambiguous. The CDR3 has 14 residues. The germline CDR1 and CDR2 sequences are SGHKS and YYEKEE (reference sequence). Trimming cost V 2 bases and J 4 bases, with 9 bases left between them. The CDR3 reads CASSLGSNNEKLFF. CDR3 nucleotide sequence: TGTGCCAGCAGCTTAGGGTCCAATAATGAAAAACTGTTTTTT.

V usage is TRBV4-1 and J usage is TRBJ2-3; D possibly uses TRBD1 or TRBD2 (6 bases each). Trimming cost V 4 bases and J 1 base, with 15 bases left between them. The CDR3 is 16 amino acids. Germline values: CDR1 MGHRA, CDR2 YSYEKL. For the CDR3, the DNA is TGCGCCAGCAGCCGGCTTAGGGGGGTCGGCACAGATACGCAGTATTTT. This sequence encodes CASSRLRGVGTDTQYF.

The chain recombines TRBV3-1 (or the pseudogene TRBV3-2) with TRBJ1-1; D might be TRBD1 (5 bases). CDR3 length: 12 amino acids. V gave up 4 bases and J gave up 11 bases, with 14 bases separating them. Per germline, CDR1 LGHDT and CDR2 YNNKEL (reference sequence). The CDR3 loop reads CASSLEGMEAFF. The CDR3 DNA follows: TGTGCCAGCAGCCTCGAGGGGATGGAGGCTTTCTTT.

This clone was found a few times. The rearrangement uses TRBV5-1 and TRBJ2-1; 9 bases line up with TRBD1. The CDR3 sequence is 15 residues long. With 2 bases clipped from V and 5 bases from J, the junction kept 5 bases outside the gene matches. Per the germline V gene, CDR1 is SGHRS and CDR2 is YFSETQ. The CDR3 protein is CASSFLQGANNEQFF. CDR3 bases: TGCGCCAGCAGCTTTCTACAGGGGGCTAACAATGAGCAGTTCTTC. The variable domain in full, completed from reference TRBV5-1 and TRBJ2-1, reads KAGVTQTPRYLIKTRGQQVTLSCSPISGHRSVSWYQQTPGQGLQFLFEYFSETQRNKGNFPGRFSGRQFSNSRSEMNVSTLELGDSALYLCASSFLQGANNEQFFGPGTRLTVL.

The chain uses TRBV19 and TRBJ1-1; TRBD1 aligns across 7 bases. This CDR3 comprises 14 residues. V gave up 5 bases and J gave up 3 bases; unmatched junction bases: 6. Per the germline V gene, CDR1 is LNHDA and CDR2 is SQIVND (reference sequence). The CDR3 nucleotides are TGTGCCAGTAGTCCCACAGGGGTTGACACTGAAGCTTTCTTT. Its protein product is CASSPTGVDTEAFF.

V and J are TRBV29-1 and TRBJ2-1, with TRBD2 matching over 8 bases. CDR3 length equals 14 residues. Germline-derived CDR1 and CDR2 are SQVTM and ANQGSEA. V lost 8 bases, J lost 8 bases, and 14 bases stayed unmatched. For the CDR3, the DNA is TGCAGCATCCTTAGCGGGGATAGGAACGATGAGCAGTTCTTC. Protein product: CSILSGDRNDEQFF.